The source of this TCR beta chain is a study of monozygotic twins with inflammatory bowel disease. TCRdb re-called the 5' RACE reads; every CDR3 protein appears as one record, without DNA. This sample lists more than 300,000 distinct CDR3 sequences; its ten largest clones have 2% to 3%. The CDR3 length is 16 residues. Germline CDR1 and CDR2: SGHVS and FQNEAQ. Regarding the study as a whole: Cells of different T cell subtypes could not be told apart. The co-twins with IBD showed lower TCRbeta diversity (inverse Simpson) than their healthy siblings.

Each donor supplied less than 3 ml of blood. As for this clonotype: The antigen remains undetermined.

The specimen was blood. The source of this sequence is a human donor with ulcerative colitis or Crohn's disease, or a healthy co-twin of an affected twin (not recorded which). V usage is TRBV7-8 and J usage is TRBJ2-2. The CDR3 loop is CASSLARTQNTGELFF.